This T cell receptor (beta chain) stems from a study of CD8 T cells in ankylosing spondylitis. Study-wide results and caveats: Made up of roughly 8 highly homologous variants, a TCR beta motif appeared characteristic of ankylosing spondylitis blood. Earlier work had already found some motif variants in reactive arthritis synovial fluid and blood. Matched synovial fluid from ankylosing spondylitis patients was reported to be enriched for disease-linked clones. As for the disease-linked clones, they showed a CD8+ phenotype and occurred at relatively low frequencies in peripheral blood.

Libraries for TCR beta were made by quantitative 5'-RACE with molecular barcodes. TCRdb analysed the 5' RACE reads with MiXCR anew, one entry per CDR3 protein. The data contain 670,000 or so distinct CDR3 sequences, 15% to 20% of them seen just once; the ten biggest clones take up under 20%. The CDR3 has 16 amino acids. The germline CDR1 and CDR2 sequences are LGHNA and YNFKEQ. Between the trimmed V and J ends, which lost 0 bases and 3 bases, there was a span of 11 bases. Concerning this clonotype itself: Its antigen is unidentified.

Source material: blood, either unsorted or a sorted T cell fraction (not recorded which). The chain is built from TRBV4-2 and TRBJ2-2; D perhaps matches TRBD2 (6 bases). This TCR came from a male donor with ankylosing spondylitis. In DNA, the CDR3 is TGTGCCAGCAGCCAAGAGCCGGGGGTCTACACCGGGGAGCTGTTTTTT. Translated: CASSQEPGVYTGELFF.